The sample holds a few counts of the clone carrying this T cell receptor (beta chain). Germline V gene data show CDR1 as SGHRS and CDR2 as YFSETQ. This CDR3 region has 20 residues. V shed 0 bases, J shed 3 bases, and the junction held 14 bases outside the gene matches. This record belongs to a study of beta chain features in type 1 diabetes. The wider study: Healthy donors and patients had similar age, gender and cell yields.

The sequenced template was cDNA made from the entire isolated RNA. Produced via immunoSEQ multiplex PCR; TCRdb's table is partial and in-frame only. The sample yields roughly 60,000 clones, approximately 62% seen once. The V and J genes are TRBV5-1 and TRBJ2-3, with 12 nucleotides matching TRBD2. The receptor's source is a woman between 18 and 30 years old in good health. The sample consisted of Tregs from blood. The CDR3 bases are TGCGCCAGCAGCTTGGAACCTAGCGGGGGGGCCGGGACAATAACAGATACGCAGTATTTT. Its translation: CASSLEPSGGAGTITDTQYF. Supplemented by reference TRBV5-1 and TRBJ2-3, the full variable domain reads KAGVTQTPRYLIKTRGQQVTLSCSPISGHRSVSWYQQTPGQGLQFLFEYFSETQRNKGNFPGRFSGRQFSNSRSEMNVSTLELGDSALYLCASSLEPSGGAGTITDTQYFGPGTRLTVL.